The present entry profiles one TCR beta chain with its context. With 4 bases clipped from V and 7 bases from J, the junction kept 11 bases outside the gene matches. Germline V gene lookup returns CDR1 MNHEY and CDR2 SVGAGI. The CDR3 extends over 16 amino acids. In the authors' workflow: Amplification from reference gene primers served as the basis for estimated nucleated cell counts. Using immunoSEQ multiplex PCR, the repertoire was profiled, and TCRdb retains in-frame clones only, with some absent. V, J and clone size are taken as reported in that table, and D and trimming were inferred from the DNA itself. The sample has around 250,000 clones; just over 85% are singletons. Everyone who took part was 18 to 89 years old, and they came from about 25 US areas. Cohort assignment relied on participant-reported clinical history. This specimen comes from a study of blood T cell repertoires in COVID-19. Study summary: Samples came from the United States, Italy and Spain, spanning acute and convalescent COVID-19.

The chain combines TRBV6-5 with TRBJ1-1; 11 bases are shared with TRBD1. This clonotype was sampled from a man younger than 35 who had recovered from COVID-19. Sequenced input: PBMCs or T cells enriched from blood (not recorded which). CDR3 residues: CASSSPGGTGGNEAFF. CDR3 nucleotide sequence: TGTGCCAGCAGTTCACCGGGGGGGACAGGGGGTAATGAAGCTTTCTTT.